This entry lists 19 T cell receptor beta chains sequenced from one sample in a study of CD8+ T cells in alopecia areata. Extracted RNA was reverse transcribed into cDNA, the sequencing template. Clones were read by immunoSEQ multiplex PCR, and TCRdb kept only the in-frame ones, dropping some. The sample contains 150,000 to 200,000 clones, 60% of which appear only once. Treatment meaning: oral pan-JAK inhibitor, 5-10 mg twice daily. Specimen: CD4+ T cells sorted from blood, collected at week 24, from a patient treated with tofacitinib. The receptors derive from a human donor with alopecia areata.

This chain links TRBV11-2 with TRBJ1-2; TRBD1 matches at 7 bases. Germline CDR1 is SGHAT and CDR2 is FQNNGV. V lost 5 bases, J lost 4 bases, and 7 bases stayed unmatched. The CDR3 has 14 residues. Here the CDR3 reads CASSGRGGLYGYTF. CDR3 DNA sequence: TGTGCCAGCAGCGGCAGGGGGGGACTCTATGGCTACACCTTC.

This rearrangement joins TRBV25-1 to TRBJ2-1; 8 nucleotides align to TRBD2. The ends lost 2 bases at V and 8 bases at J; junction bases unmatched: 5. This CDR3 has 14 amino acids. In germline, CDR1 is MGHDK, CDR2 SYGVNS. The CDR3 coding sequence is TGTGCCAGCAGTGAAGCGGGGGGCCCCCATGAGCAGTTCTTC. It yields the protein CASSEAGGPHEQFF.

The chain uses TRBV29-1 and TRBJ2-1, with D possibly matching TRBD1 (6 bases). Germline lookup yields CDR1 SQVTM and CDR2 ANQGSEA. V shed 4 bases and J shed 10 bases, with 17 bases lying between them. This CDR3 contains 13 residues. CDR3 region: CSVAKGVVGEQFF. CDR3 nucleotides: TGCAGCGTTGCTAAGGGGGTAGTTGGGGAGCAGTTCTTC.

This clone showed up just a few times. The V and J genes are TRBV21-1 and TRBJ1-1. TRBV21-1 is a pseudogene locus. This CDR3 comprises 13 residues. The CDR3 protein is CASSCDWNTEAFF. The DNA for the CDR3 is TGTGCCAGCAGTTGTGATTGGAACACTGAAGCTTTCTTT.

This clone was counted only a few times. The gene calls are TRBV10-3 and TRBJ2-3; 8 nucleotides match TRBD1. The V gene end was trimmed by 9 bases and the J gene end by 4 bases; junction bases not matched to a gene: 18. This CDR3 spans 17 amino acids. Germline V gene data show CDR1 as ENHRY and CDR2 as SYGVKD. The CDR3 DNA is TGTGCCATGAGGCTGGGCTCCAGGGCACAGGGGGCAGATACGCAGTATTTT. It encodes CAMRLGSRAQGADTQYF.

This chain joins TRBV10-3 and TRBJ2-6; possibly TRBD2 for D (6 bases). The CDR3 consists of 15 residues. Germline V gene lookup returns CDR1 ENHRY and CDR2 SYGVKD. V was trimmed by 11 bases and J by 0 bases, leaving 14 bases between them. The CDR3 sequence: CAASQTSSGANVLTF. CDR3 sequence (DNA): TGTGCCGCCTCCCAGACTAGCTCTGGGGCCAACGTCCTGACTTTC.

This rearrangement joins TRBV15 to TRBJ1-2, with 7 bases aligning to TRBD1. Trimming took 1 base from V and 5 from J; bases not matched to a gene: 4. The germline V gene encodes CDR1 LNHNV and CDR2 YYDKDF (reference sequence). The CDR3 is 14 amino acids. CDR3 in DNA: TGTGCCACCAGCAGAGGCGGGACAGAGTATGGCTACACCTTC. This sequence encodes CATSRGGTEYGYTF.

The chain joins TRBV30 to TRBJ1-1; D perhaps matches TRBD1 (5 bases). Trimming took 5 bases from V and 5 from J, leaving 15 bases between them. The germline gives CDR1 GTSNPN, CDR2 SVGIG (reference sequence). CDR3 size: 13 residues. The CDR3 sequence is CAWAGRLPTEAFF. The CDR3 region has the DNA TGTGCCTGGGCAGGGAGGCTGCCAACTGAAGCTTTCTTT.

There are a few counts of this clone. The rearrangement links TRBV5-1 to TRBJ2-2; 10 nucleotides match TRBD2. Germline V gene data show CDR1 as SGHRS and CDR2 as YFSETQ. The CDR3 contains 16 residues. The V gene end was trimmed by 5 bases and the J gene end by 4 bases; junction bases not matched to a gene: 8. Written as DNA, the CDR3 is TGCGCCAGCAGGCGTCTAGCGGGGGCCCTCACCGGGGAGCTGTTTTTT. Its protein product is CASRRLAGALTGELFF.

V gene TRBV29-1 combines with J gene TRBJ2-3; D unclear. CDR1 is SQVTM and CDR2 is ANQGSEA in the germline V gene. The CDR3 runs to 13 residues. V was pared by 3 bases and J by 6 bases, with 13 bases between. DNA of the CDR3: TGCAGCGTTGACGAGCCTGGGGTGGATACGCAGTATTTT. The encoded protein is CSVDEPGVDTQYF.

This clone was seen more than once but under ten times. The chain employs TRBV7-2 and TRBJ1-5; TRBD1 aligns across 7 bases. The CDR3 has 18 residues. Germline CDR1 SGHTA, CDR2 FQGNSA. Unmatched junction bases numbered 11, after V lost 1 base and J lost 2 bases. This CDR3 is CASSLVAPGQARNQPQHF. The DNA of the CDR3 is TGTGCCAGCAGCTTAGTAGCCCCCGGACAGGCCCGCAATCAGCCCCAGCATTTT.

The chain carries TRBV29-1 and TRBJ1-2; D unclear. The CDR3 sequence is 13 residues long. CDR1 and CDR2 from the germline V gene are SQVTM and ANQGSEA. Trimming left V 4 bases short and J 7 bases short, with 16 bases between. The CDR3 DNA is TGCAGCGTTGTTGGCGGCGGCTATCGTGGCTACACCTTC. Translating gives CSVVGGGYRGYTF.

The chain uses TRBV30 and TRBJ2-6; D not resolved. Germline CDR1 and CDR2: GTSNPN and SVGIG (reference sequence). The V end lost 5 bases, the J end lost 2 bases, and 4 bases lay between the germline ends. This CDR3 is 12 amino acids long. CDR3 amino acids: CAWLAGANVLTF. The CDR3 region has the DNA TGTGCCTGGTTAGCTGGGGCCAACGTCCTGACTTTC.

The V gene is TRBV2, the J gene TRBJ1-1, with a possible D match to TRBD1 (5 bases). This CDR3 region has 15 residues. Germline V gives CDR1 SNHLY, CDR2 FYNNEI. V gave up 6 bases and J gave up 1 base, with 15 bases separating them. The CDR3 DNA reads TGTGCCAGCAGCTTAAGACAGACAACGAACACTGAAGCTTTCTTT. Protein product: CASSLRQTTNTEAFF.

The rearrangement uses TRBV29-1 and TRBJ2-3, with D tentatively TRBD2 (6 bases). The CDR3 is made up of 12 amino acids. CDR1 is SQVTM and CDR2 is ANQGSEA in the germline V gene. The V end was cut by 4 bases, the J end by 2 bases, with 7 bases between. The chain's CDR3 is CSVVRDTDTQYF. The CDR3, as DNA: TGCAGCGTTGTGCGGGACACAGATACGCAGTATTTT.

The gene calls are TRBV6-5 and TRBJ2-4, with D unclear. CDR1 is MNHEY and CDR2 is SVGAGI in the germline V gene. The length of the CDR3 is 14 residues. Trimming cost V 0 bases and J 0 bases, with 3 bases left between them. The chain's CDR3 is CASSYSLAKNIQYF. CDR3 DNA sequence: TGTGCCAGCAGTTACTCGTTAGCCAAAAACATTCAGTACTTC.

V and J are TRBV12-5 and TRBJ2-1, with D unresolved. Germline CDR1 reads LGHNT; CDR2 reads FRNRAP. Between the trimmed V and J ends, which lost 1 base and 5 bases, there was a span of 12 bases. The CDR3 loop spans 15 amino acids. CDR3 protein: CASGLGPPSHNEQFF. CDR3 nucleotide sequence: TGTGCTAGTGGTTTGGGCCCTCCCAGCCACAATGAGCAGTTCTTC.

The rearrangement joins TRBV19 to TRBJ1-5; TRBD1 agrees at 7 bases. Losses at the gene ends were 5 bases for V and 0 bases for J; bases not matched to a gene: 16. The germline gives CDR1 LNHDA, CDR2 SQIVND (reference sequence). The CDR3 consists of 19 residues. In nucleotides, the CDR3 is TGTGCCAGTAGTCGCCTTCCCACAGGGACAGACAATAGCAATCAGCCCCAGCATTTT. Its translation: CASSRLPTGTDNSNQPQHF.

This CDR3 is CASSEGPGSNQPQHF. DNA for the CDR3: TGTGCCAGCAGTGAGGGCCCAGGGTCAAATCAGCCCCAGCATTTT. The chain uses TRBV25-1 and TRBJ1-5; D possibly corresponds to TRBD1 (5 bases). The CDR3 loop spans 15 amino acids. Germline assignment: CDR1 MGHDK and CDR2 SYGVNS. With 3 bases removed from V and 4 bases from J, the gap between germline ends came to 13 bases.